The T cell receptor beta chain described here comes from a study of metastatic and nonmetastatic thyroid tumors. Via MiXCR, TCRdb re-called the PCR reads. The sample includes 30,000 to 35,000 clones, 15% of them seen just once. Thyroid surgery had not been preceded by any treatment in any patient. Germline loops: CDR1 SGHAT, CDR2 FQNNGV. J lost 2 bases, V lost 5 bases, and 5 bases had no gene match. This CDR3 has 17 residues. This clonotype originated in a male donor with papillary thyroid cancer or a benign thyroid nodule (not recorded which). Some clones in this sample may be carry-over from other donors' samples. The sample comprised blood. V and J are TRBV11-2 and TRBJ2-3, with 15 bases aligning to TRBD2. DNA of the CDR3: TGTGCCAGCAGCGGGACTAGCGGGAGGACCTTCACAGATACGCAGTATTTT. Its protein product is CASSGTSGRTFTDTQYF.